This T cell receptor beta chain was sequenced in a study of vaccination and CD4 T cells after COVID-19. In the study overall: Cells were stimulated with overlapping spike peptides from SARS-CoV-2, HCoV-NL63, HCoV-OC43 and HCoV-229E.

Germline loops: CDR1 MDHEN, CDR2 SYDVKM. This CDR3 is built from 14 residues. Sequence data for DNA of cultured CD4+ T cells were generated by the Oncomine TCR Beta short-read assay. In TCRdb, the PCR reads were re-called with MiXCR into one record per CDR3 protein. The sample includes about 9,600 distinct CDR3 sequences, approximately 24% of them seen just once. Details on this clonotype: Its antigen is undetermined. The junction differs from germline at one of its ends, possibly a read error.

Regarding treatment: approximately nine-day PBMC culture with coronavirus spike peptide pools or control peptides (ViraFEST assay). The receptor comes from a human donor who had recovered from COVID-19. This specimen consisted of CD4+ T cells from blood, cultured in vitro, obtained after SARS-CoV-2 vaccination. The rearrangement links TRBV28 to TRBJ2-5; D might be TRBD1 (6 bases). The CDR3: CASSSPGTRETQYF. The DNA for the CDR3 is TGTGCCAGTAGTTCGCCGGGGACAAGAGAGACCCAGTACTTC.